This T cell receptor (beta chain) was sequenced for a study of T-cell memory formation after mild COVID-19. V lost 7 bases and J lost 2; bases outside the gene matches: 9. This CDR3 region has 16 residues. The germline gives CDR1 MNHEY, CDR2 SVGAGI. It was 5'RACE with constant-segment primers that produced the TCR alpha and TCR beta cDNA libraries, which carried sample barcodes and UMIs. TCRdb analysed the 5' RACE reads with MiXCR anew, one entry per CDR3 protein. This table holds some 69,000 distinct CDR3 sequences, roughly a sixth found once. Notes on this clonotype: Its antigen is currently unknown.

Study-wide results and limits: The study detected some responding clones in pre-infection memory, suggesting cross-reactive memory joined. Clones contracting over day 15 to 85 were CD4/CD8 balanced, with later expanders leaning CD4+. Second-wave clones that peaked on day 37 lacked confirmed SARS-CoV-2 specificity.

This chain uses TRBV6-5 with TRBJ1-4; 8 bases map to TRBD1. The source is an adult woman who had mild COVID-19 (a few samples of this study predate the infection). Cell type and time point are not known. The sequenced sample was PBMCs or a T cell subset sorted from them (not recorded which). The CDR3 loop reads CASTTSGGETNEKLFF. The CDR3 bases are TGTGCCAGCACCACATCAGGGGGCGAGACTAATGAAAAACTGTTTTTT.